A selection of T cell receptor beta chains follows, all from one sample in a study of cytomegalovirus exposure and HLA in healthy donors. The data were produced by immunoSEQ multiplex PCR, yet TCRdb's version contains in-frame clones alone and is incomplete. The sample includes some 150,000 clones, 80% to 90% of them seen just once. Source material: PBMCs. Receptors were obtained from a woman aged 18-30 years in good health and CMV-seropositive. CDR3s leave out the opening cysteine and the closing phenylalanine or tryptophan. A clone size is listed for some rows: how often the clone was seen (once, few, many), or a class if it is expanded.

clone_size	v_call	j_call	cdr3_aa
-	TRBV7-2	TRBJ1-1	ASSFNDQAF
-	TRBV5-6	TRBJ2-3	ASSFGLAGEGDTQY
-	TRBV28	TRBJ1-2	ASSTTGGAGYT
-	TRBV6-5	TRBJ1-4	ASSYTSGRGNEKLF
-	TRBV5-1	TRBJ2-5	ASSLAGVETQY
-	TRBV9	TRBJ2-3	ASSVAGPSTDTQY
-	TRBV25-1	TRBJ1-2	ASREGPTGGGYT
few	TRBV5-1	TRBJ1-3	ASSFSTGVENTIY
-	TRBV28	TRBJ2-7	ASSLGQAGYEQY
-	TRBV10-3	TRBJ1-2	AISELIGNYGYT
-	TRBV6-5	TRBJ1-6	ASTAGYSPLH
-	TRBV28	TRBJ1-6	ASNWDIANSPLH
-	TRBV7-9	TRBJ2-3	ASSLQTSGSTDTQY
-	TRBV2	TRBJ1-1	ASSEAQRMNTEAF
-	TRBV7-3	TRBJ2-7	ASSDGGAGEQY
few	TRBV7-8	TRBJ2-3	ASGSSQGPFSDTQY
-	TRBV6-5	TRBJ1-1	ASSPHKGQTEAF
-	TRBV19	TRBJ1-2	ASTLIQGQGNYGYT
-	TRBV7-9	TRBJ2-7	ASSFGLAGGREQY
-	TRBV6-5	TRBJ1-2	ASRIRRTAGYT
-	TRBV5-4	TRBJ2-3	ASSPRGAGDTQY
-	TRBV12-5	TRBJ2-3	ASATQGAYTQY
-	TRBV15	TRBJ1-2	ATSRSRQGVDGYT
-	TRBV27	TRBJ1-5	ASSLSIPQGHRDQPQH
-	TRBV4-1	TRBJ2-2	ASSQDRGSNTGELF
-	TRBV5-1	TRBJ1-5	ASSLDGFNQPQH